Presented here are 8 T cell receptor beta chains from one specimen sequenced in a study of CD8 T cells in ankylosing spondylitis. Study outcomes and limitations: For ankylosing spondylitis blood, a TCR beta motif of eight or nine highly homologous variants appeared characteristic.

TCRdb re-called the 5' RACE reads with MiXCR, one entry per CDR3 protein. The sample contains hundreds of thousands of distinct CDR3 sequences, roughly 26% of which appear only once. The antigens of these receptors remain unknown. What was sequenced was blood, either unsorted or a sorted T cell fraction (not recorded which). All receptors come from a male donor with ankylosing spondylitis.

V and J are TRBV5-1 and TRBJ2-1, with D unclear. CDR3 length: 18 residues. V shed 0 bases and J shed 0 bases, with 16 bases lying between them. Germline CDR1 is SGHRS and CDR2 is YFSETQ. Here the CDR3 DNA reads TGCGCCAGCAGCTTGGCCCCGGGCCTGTCGAGCTCCTACAATGAGCAGTTCTTC. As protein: CASSLAPGLSSSYNEQFF.

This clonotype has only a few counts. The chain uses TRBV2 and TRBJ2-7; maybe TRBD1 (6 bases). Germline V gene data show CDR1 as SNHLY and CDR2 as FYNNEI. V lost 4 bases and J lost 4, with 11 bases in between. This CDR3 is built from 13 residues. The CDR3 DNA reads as TGTGCCAGCAGTGGCGGACAGTATTACGAGCAGTACTTC. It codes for CASSGGQYYEQYF.

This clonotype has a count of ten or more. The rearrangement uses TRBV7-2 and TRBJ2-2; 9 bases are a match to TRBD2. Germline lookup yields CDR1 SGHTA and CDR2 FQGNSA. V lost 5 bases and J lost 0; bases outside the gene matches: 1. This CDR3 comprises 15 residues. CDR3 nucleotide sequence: TGTGCCAGCAGCCGACTAGCGGCGAACACCGGGGAGCTGTTTTTT. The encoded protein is CASSRLAANTGELFF.

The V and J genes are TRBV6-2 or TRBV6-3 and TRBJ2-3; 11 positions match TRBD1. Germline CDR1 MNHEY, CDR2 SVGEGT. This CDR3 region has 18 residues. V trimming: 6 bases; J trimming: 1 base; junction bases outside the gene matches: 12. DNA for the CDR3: TGTGCCAGCAGAAGCGGACAGGGGGCGAATTTACGCACAGATACGCAGTATTTT. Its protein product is CASRSGQGANLRTDTQYF.

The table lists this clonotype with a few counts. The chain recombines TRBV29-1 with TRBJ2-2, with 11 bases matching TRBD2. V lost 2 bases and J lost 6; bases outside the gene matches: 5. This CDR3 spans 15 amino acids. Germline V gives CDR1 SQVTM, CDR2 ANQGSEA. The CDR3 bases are TGCAGCGTTGAACGTCTAGCGGGAGGCTCCGGGGAGCTGTTTTTT. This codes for CSVERLAGGSGELFF.

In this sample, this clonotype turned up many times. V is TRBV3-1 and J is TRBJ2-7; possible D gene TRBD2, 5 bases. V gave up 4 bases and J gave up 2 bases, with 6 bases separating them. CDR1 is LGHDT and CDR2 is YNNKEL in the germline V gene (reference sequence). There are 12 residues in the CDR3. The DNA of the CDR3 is TGTGCCAGCAGCCCGGGGACCTACGAGCAGTACTTC. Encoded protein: CASSPGTYEQYF.

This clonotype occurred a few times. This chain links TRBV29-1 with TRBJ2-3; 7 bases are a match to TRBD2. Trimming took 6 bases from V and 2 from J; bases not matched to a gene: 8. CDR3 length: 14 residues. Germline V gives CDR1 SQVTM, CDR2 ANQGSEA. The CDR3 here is CSVLLATYTDTQYF. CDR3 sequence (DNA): TGCAGCGTATTACTAGCGACGTACACAGATACGCAGTATTTT.

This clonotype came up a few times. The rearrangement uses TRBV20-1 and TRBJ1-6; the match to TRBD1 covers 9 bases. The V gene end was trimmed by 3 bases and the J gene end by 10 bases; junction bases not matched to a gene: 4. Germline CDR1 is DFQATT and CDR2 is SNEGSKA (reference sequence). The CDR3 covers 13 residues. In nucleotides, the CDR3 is TGCAGTGCTAGTGGGACAGGGTCATCACCCCTCCACTTT. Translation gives CSASGTGSSPLHF.